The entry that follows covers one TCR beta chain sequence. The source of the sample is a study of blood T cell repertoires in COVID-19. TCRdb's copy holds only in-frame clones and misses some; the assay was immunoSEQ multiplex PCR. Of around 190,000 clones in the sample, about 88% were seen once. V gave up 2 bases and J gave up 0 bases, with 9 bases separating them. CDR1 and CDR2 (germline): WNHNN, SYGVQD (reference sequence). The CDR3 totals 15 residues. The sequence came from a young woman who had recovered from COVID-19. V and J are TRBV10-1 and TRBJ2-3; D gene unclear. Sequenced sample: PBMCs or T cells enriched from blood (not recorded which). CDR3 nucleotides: TGCGCCAGCAGTGAGCCTTCTACTAGCACAGATACGCAGTATTTT. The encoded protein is CASSEPSTSTDTQYF.